Listed below are T cell receptor beta chains from one sample, sequenced in a study of blood T cell repertoires in COVID-19. Profiling relied on immunoSEQ multiplex PCR, and the TCRdb table lists in-frame clones only, not all of them. The table shows 330,000 or so clones, with roughly nine tenths occurring only once. The sequenced sample consisted of peripheral blood. The source of these receptors is a woman between 55 and 75 years old with COVID-19, enrolled during active disease. The CDR3 runs from the conserved cysteine through the conserved F or W. D genes are given only for firm matches. Rows may omit the clone size; those that give it use once, few, many or a size class.

V gene,clone size,J gene,D gene,CDR3 DNA,CDR3 protein
TRBV9,-,TRBJ1-2,-,TGTGCCAGCGCAGGGCAGAACTATGGCTACACCTTC,CASAGQNYGYTF
TRBV5-4,-,TRBJ2-2,TRBD1,TGTGCCAGCAGCTTCCAGGGGGCGTATGGGGAGCTGTTTTTT,CASSFQGAYGELFF
TRBV18,-,TRBJ2-5,-,TGTGCCAGCTCCCCGTACCAAGAGACCCAGTACTTC,CASSPYQETQYF
TRBV4-1,-,TRBJ2-5,-,TGCGCCAGCAGCCAAGTCCCTGGTTGGAGAGAGACCCAGTACTTC,CASSQVPGWRETQYF
TRBV19,-,TRBJ1-1,-,TGTGCCAGTAGTCCACAGGGCGGGAACACTGAAGCTTTCTTT,CASSPQGGNTEAFF
TRBV19,-,TRBJ1-6,-,TGTGCCAGTAGCGGACAGAACTATAATTCACCCCTCCACTTT,CASSGQNYNSPLHF
TRBV7-3,-,TRBJ1-2,TRBD1,TGTGCCAGCAGCTTAACGGACAGGGGCCTCTATGGCTACACCTTC,CASSLTDRGLYGYTF
TRBV30,-,TRBJ1-1,-,TGTGCCTGGAGTGCCCAGGGTAACACTGAAGCTTTCTTT,CAWSAQGNTEAFF
TRBV5-1,-,TRBJ1-1,-,TGCGCCAGCAGCCCGGCGGCAACCAACACTGAAGCTTTCTTT,CASSPAATNTEAFF
TRBV24-1,-,TRBJ1-1,-,TGTGCCACCAGTGGTGAAGGGGCTGAAGCTTTCTTT,CATSGEGAEAFF
TRBV6-4,-,TRBJ1-2,-,TGTGCCAGCAGTGGGGCCAGCCCCTTAAGTTATGGCTACACCTTC,CASSGASPLSYGYTF
TRBV7-9,-,TRBJ2-1,TRBD2,TGTGCCAGCAGCATTCGACTAGCGGGTGTCTACAATGAGCAGTTCTTC,CASSIRLAGVYNEQFF
TRBV27,-,TRBJ2-7,TRBD1,TGTGCCAGCAGCCCTTGGCGGGACAGGGGGCAACAGCAGTACTTC,CASSPWRDRGQQQYF
TRBV4-1,once,TRBJ2-7,TRBD1,TGCGCCAGCAGCCAAAACAGGGGCAGCTCCTACGAGCAGTACTTC,CASSQNRGSSYEQYF
TRBV15,-,TRBJ2-6,-,TGTGCCACCAGCAGAGATGGTGCGGGGGCGCGTGGGGCCAACGTCCTGACTTTC,CATSRDGAGARGANVLTF
TRBV18,-,TRBJ1-2,TRBD1,TGTGCCAGCTCACCGACAGGGTCCGGTGGCTACACCTTC,CASSPTGSGGYTF
TRBV5-4,-,TRBJ2-7,TRBD2,TGTGCCAGCAGCATAAGACTAGCGGGGGGTTACGAGCAGTACTTC,CASSIRLAGGYEQYF
TRBV28,-,TRBJ1-5,-,TGTGCCAGCAGTTTTGAGGGGGGGTGGCAGCCCCAGCATTTT,CASSFEGGWQPQHF
TRBV20-1,-,TRBJ1-1,-,TGCAGTCCCGAAGGGGATGCTTTCTTT,CSPEGDAFF
TRBV24-1,-,TRBJ2-7,-,TGTGCCACCAGTGATTCCGGGACCGGGGGCTACGAGCAGTACTTC,CATSDSGTGGYEQYF
TRBV7-8,-,TRBJ2-3,-,TGTGCCAGCAGGGCCCAGTATTCCACAGATACGCAGTATTTT,CASRAQYSTDTQYF
TRBV18,-,TRBJ1-1,-,TGTGCCAGCTCACCACCCGGACACAAGAACACTGAAGCTTTCTTT,CASSPPGHKNTEAFF
TRBV3-1/TRBV3-2,-,TRBJ2-1,-,TGTGCCAGCAGCCAAGGGGTCGCGGGGGCCGCTAATGAGCAGTTCTTC,CASSQGVAGAANEQFF
TRBV15,-,TRBJ1-6,-,TGTGCCACCAGCAGAGCCAGGGGAAATTCACCCCTCCACTTT,CATSRARGNSPLHF
TRBV7-9,once,TRBJ1-5,TRBD1,TGTGCCAGCAGCCGACAGGGGGCGAGCAATCAGCCCCAGCATTTT,CASSRQGASNQPQHF
TRBV6-5,-,TRBJ1-2,TRBD1,TGTGCCAGCAGGGGAACAGGGGGGTTTAACTATGGCTACACCTTC,CASRGTGGFNYGYTF
TRBV7-7,-,TRBJ2-7,TRBD2,TGTGCTAGCAGCGGGAGGGACGCGCCAATTTACGAGCAGTACTTC,CASSGRDAPIYEQYF
TRBV5-5,-,TRBJ2-5,TRBD1,TGTGCCAGCAGCCCGGGACAGGGGTCCTCCCAAGAGACCCAGTACTTC,CASSPGQGSSQETQYF
TRBV18,once,TRBJ1-5,TRBD1,TGTGCCAGCTCACCATCGAACGTCAAGGGGGCAGGCAATCAGCCCCAGCATTTT,CASSPSNVKGAGNQPQHF
TRBV5-1,-,TRBJ2-5,TRBD1,TGCGCCAGCAGCTTTACCCCGGACAGGGGGCAGGGAGAGACCCAGTACTTC,CASSFTPDRGQGETQYF
TRBV5-1,-,TRBJ2-3,-,TGCGCCAGCAGCTTGGTCGGAGCTGGAGATACGCAGTATTTT,CASSLVGAGDTQYF
TRBV5-1,-,TRBJ1-1,-,TGCGCCAGCAGCTCAGGAAGACAGATGAACACTGAAGCTTTCTTT,CASSSGRQMNTEAFF
TRBV18,few,TRBJ2-7,-,TGTGCCAGCTCACCGAGGACATCCGGGGGTTTTGGCGACGAGCAGTACTTC,CASSPRTSGGFGDEQYF
TRBV28,-,TRBJ2-7,-,TGTGCCAGCAGTACCCTATGGCCCCAGGGCTACGAGCAGTACTTC,CASSTLWPQGYEQYF
TRBV28,-,TRBJ1-2,TRBD1,TGTGCCAGCAGTTTACCTGGACAGGCCCTAACTTGGGAATGGTATGGCTACACCTTC,CASSLPGQALTWEWYGYTF
TRBV4-2,-,TRBJ2-3,-,TGTGCCAGCAGGGGGGGGGCCACAGATACGCAGTATTTT,CASRGGATDTQYF
TRBV28,-,TRBJ2-1,-,TGTGCCAGCAGTCCTCCGAGGTGGGTCTCCTACAATGAGCAGTTCTTC,CASSPPRWVSYNEQFF
TRBV30,-,TRBJ1-1,TRBD1,TGTGCCTGGGGACAGGGGCAGGGGCCTGAAGCTTTCTTT,CAWGQGQGPEAFF
TRBV9,-,TRBJ2-3,-,TGTGCCAGCAGCGTAGGACGGCGGGCAGATACGCAGTATTTT,CASSVGRRADTQYF
TRBV27,-,TRBJ1-2,-,TGTGCCAGCGGACAGAACTATGGCTACACCTTC,CASGQNYGYTF
TRBV19,-,TRBJ2-2,-,TGTGCCAGTAGGAACTTTGCGAACACCGGGGAGCTGTTTTTT,CASRNFANTGELFF
TRBV19,-,TRBJ1-2,TRBD1,TGTGCCAGTAGTATCCCGTTACAGGGGGACTATGGCTACACCTTC,CASSIPLQGDYGYTF
TRBV16,-,TRBJ1-1,-,TGTGCCAGCAGCCAAATGTCAGGGTTGGGGACTGAAGCTTTCTTT,CASSQMSGLGTEAFF
TRBV5-1,-,TRBJ2-3,-,TGCGCCAGCAGCTTGTTCGCTAGACCCCCCACAGATACGCAGTATTTT,CASSLFARPPTDTQYF
TRBV7-3,-,TRBJ1-2,TRBD1,TGTGCCAGCAGCCCAGGACAGGGAACTTTGGGTGGCTACACCTTC,CASSPGQGTLGGYTF
TRBV5-1,-,TRBJ2-7,TRBD2,TGCGCCAGCAGCTTGGGATTGACTAGCGGGGGACGGGTCTACGAGCAGTACTTC,CASSLGLTSGGRVYEQYF
TRBV6-5,once,TRBJ1-3,-,TGTGCCAGCAGTTACTCAGGGGCCTCTGGAAACACCATATATTTT,CASSYSGASGNTIYF
TRBV7-9,few,TRBJ1-3,-,TGTGCCAGCAGCTCAGGGGACACCATATATTTT,CASSSGDTIYF
TRBV15,-,TRBJ1-1,-,TGTGCCACCAGCAGAGGAAGGGGCAAAGGAAACACTGAAGCTTTCTTT,CATSRGRGKGNTEAFF
TRBV29-1,-,TRBJ1-1,-,TGCAGCGTTGTTGTCCCGCCCGGGAACACTGAAGCTTTCTTT,CSVVVPPGNTEAFF
TRBV15,-,TRBJ2-4,TRBD2,TGTGCCACCAGCAGAGCGGGACTAGCGGGGACCAAAAACATTCAGTACTTC,CATSRAGLAGTKNIQYF
TRBV19,-,TRBJ2-5,TRBD2,TGTGCCAGTAACGGACTAGCGGGGGGCCAAGAGACCCAGTACTTC,CASNGLAGGQETQYF
TRBV2,-,TRBJ2-3,-,TGTGCCAGCAGTCGGTTGGCGTTGACTAGCACAGATACGCAGTATTTT,CASSRLALTSTDTQYF
TRBV10-3,-,TRBJ2-3,TRBD2,TGTGCCATCAGTGAACGGGGGGATAGCACAGATACGCAGTATTTT,CAISERGDSTDTQYF
TRBV7-9,-,TRBJ2-7,TRBD1,TGTGCCAGCAGCTTGGCCGGGACAGGGCGGGAGCAGTACTTC,CASSLAGTGREQYF
TRBV18,-,TRBJ2-7,TRBD1,TGTGCCAGCTCACCAGTTGGACAGGGGGCGTCCGAGCAGTACTTC,CASSPVGQGASEQYF
TRBV6-5,-,TRBJ2-7,-,TGTGCCAGCAGTTACAACCTCTCGCCTACCTACGAGCAGTACTTC,CASSYNLSPTYEQYF